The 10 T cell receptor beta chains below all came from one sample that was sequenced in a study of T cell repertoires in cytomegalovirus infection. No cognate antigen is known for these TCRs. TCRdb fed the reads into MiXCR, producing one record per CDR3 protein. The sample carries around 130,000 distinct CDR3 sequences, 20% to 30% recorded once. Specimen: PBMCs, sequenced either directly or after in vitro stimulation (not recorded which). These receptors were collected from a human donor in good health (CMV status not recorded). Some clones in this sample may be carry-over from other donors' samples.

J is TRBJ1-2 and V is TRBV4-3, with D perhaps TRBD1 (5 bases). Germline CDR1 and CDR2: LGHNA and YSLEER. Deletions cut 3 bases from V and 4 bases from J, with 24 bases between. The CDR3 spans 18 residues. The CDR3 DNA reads TGCGCCAGCAGCCAGGACACTGCCCTCAGCTCTATCTCCTATGGCTACACCTTC. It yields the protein CASSQDTALSSISYGYTF.

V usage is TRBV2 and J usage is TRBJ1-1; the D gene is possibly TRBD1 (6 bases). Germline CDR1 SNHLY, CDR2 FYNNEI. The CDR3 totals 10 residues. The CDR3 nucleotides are TGTGCTACAGGGCACACTGAAGCTTTCTTT. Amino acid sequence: CATGHTEAFF. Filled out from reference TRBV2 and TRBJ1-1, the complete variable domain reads EPEVTQTPSHQVTQMGQEVILRCVPISNHLYFYWYRQILGQKVEFLVSFYNNEISEKSEIFDDQFSVERPDGSNFTLKIRSTKLEDSAMYFCATGHTEAFFGQGTRLTVV.

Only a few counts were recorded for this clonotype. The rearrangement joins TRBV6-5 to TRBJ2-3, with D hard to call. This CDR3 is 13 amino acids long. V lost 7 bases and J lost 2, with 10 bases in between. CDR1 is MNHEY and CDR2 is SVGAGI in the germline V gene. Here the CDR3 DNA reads TGTGCCAGCACAGGCAGTAACACAGATACGCAGTATTTT. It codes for CASTGSNTDTQYF.

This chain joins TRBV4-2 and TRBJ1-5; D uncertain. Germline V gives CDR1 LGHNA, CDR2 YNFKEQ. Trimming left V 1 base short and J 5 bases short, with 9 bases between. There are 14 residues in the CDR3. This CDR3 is CASSQAGGDQPQHF. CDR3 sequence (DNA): TGTGCCAGCAGCCAAGCGGGTGGCGATCAGCCCCAGCATTTT.

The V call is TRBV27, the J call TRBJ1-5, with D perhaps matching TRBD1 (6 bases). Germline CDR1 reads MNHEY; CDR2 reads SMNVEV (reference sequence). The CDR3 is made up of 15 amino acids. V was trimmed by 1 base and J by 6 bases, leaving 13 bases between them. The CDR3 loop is CASSLLGTGRQPQHF. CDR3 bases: TGTGCCAGCAGTTTATTAGGAACAGGGCGTCAGCCCCAGCATTTT.

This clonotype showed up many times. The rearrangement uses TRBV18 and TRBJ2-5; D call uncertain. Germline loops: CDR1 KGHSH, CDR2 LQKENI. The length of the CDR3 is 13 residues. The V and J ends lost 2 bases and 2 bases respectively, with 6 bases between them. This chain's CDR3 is CASSPGRQETQYF. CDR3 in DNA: TGTGCCAGCTCACCAGGCAGACAAGAGACCCAGTACTTC.

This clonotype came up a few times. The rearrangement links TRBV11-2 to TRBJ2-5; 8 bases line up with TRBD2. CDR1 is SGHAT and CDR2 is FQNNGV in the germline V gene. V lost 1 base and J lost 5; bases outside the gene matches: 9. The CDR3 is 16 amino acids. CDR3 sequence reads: CASSLGQMASGETQYF. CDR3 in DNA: TGTGCCAGCAGCTTAGGACAAATGGCTAGCGGGGAGACCCAGTACTTC.

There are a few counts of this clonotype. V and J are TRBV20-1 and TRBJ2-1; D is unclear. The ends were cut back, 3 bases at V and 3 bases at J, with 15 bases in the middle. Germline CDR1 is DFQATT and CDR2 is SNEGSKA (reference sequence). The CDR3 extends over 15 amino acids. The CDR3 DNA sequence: TGCAGTGCTAGGTCTGACCCTACCATCTACAATGAGCAGTTCTTC. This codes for CSARSDPTIYNEQFF.

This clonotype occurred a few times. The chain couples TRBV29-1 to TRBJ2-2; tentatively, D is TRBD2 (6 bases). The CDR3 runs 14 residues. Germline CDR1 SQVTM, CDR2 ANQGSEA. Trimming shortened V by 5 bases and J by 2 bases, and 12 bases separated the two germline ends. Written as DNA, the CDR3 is TGCAGCGTTTACGGGACTCATAACACCGGGGAGCTGTTTTTT. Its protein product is CSVYGTHNTGELFF.

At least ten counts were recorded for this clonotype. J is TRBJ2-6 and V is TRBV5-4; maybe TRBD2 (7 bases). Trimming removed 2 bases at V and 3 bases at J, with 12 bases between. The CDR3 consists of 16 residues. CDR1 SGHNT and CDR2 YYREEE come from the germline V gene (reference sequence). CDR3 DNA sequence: TGTGCCAGCAGCTTACAGGGAGGGTATGGGGCCAACGTCCTGACTTTC. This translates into CASSLQGGYGANVLTF.